The subject of this entry is one T cell receptor (beta chain). The data were obtained in a study of regulatory T cells in long-lasting Graves disease. The CDR3 extends over 15 amino acids. V lost 3 bases to trimming and J lost 5 bases; unmatched junction nucleotides: 9. Per germline, CDR1 SGDLS and CDR2 YYNGEE. Stated time point: persistent/refractory GD, antithyroid drugs over 5 years with positive TRAb. PBMC RNA was the source of the TCR library. Arm-PCR of CDR3 regions with iRepertoire HTBI primers generated TCR beta libraries. One entry per CDR3 protein results from TCRdb running MiXCR on the multiplex PCR reads. The sample shows 350,000 to 450,000 distinct CDR3 sequences, 21% of them seen only once.

The clonotype comes from a female donor with Graves disease. Sequences were derived from peripheral blood mononuclear cells (PBMCs), sampled when the disease was refractory, from a patient treated with antithyroid drugs. The chain is built from TRBV9 and TRBJ2-5, with 8 bases fitting TRBD1. CDR3 bases: TGTGCCAGCAGCGCGACAGGGGACCTGTTGGAGACCCAGTACTTC. It codes for CASSATGDLLETQYF.